These T cell receptor beta chains were read from a single sample in a study of naive CD8 T cells in extremely preterm neonates. Libraries were prepared by immunoSEQ multiplex PCR; TCRdb keeps only in-frame clonotypes and omits some of them. Here the sample spans around 25,000 clones, about 91% being singletons. The specimen was naive CD8+ T cells from cord blood. The receptor set was obtained from a boy who was born preterm. Each CDR3 is given with its conserved first and last residue. A D gene is named only where the DNA matches it firmly. Clone size is not always given. Where it is, it says once, few, many or a class for expanded clones.

clone size	V gene	J gene	D gene	CDR3 protein	CDR3 DNA
-	TRBV27	TRBJ2-7	TRBD1	CASSLDRGVDEQYF	TGTGCCAGCAGTTTGGACAGGGGCGTAGACGAGCAGTACTTC
-	TRBV6-5	TRBJ2-7	-	CASSYSGAYEQYF	TGTGCCAGCAGTTATTCGGGGGCCTACGAGCAGTACTTC
-	TRBV29-1	TRBJ2-1	TRBD1	CSVAGGYNEQFF	TGCAGCGTTGCAGGGGGCTACAATGAGCAGTTCTTC
once	TRBV30	TRBJ2-7	-	CAWSEFKAGEQYF	TGTGCCTGGAGTGAATTCAAAGCGGGCGAGCAGTACTTC
-	TRBV10-1	TRBJ2-5	TRBD2	CASSGTSGETQYF	TGCGCCAGCAGTGGGACTAGCGGGGAGACCCAGTACTTC
-	TRBV30	TRBJ1-5	-	CAWSVNSNQPQHF	TGTGCCTGGAGTGTAAATAGCAATCAGCCCCAGCATTTT
-	TRBV25-1	TRBJ1-4	TRBD1	CASSDGTGKKKLFF	TGTGCCAGCAGTGACGGGACAGGGAAGAAAAAACTGTTTTTT
-	TRBV7-6	TRBJ2-1	TRBD1	CASSLGTGGNEQFF	TGTGCCAGCAGCTTAGGGACAGGGGGAAATGAGCAGTTCTTC
-	TRBV10-3	TRBJ1-4	-	CAISDLFEKLFF	TGTGCCATCAGTGACCTTTTTGAAAAACTGTTTTTT
-	TRBV4-1	TRBJ2-7	-	CASSVGGEQYF	TGCGCCAGCAGCGTAGGGGGCGAGCAGTACTTC
-	TRBV2	TRBJ1-2	-	CASSEMATGYTF	TGTGCCAGCAGTGAAATGGCTACGGGCTACACCTTC
-	TRBV4-1	TRBJ2-5	-	CASSQAGAETQYF	TGCGCCAGCAGCCAAGCGGGGGCAGAGACCCAGTACTTC
-	TRBV4-2	TRBJ2-3	-	CASSQGGDTDTQYF	TGTGCCAGCAGCCAAGGAGGGGACACAGATACGCAGTATTTT
-	TRBV9	TRBJ2-3	TRBD2	CASSVGTSGADTQYF	TGTGCCAGCAGCGTAGGGACTAGCGGGGCAGATACGCAGTATTTT
-	TRBV19	TRBJ1-5	TRBD1	CASSYGTGTLNQPQHF	TGTGCCAGTAGTTACGGGACAGGCACCCTCAATCAGCCCCAGCATTTT
-	TRBV19	TRBJ2-7	-	CASSPNSYEQYF	TGTGCCAGTAGTCCGAACTCCTACGAGCAGTACTTC
-	TRBV30	TRBJ1-2	-	CAWSVGGYGYTF	TGTGCCTGGAGTGTAGGGGGCTATGGCTACACCTTC
-	TRBV25-1	TRBJ1-1	-	CASKTATEAFF	TGTGCCAGCAAGACAGCCACTGAAGCTTTCTTT
-	TRBV9	TRBJ2-3	-	CASSDTDTQYF	TGTGCCAGCAGCGACACAGATACGCAGTATTTT
-	TRBV4-1	TRBJ1-1	-	CASSQGDNTEAFF	TGCGCCAGCAGCCAAGGGGACAACACTGAAGCTTTCTTT
-	TRBV27	TRBJ1-6	-	CASSYQSNSPLHF	TGTGCCAGCAGTTACCAGTCGAATTCACCCCTCCACTTT
-	TRBV5-1	TRBJ2-3	TRBD2	CASSWTSGADTQYF	TGCGCCAGCAGCTGGACTAGCGGGGCAGATACGCAGTATTTT
few	TRBV6-5	TRBJ2-2	-	CASSYRAGELFF	TGTGCCAGCAGTTACAGGGCCGGGGAGCTGTTTTTT
-	TRBV4-1	TRBJ2-2	TRBD2	CASSQLAGGNTGELFF	TGCGCCAGCAGCCAACTCGCGGGGGGGAACACCGGGGAGCTGTTTTTT
-	TRBV11-3	TRBJ2-7	TRBD2	CASSLGTSGYEQYF	TGTGCCAGCAGCTTAGGGACTAGCGGCTACGAGCAGTACTTC
-	TRBV15	TRBJ1-5	-	CATSRGHSNQPQHF	TGTGCCACCAGCAGAGGACATAGCAATCAGCCCCAGCATTTT
-	TRBV7-2	TRBJ2-7	-	CASSLARQSYEQYF	TGTGCCAGCAGCTTAGCGCGACAATCCTACGAGCAGTACTTC
-	TRBV10-3	TRBJ1-5	TRBD1	CATLRDSGQPQHF	TGTGCCACACTCCGGGACAGTGGACAGCCCCAGCATTTT
-	TRBV4-1	TRBJ1-4	-	CASSRTTLQSGDNEKLFF	TGCGCCAGCAGCCGCACGACCCTACAGTCCGGAGATAATGAAAAACTGTTTTTT
once	TRBV19	TRBJ2-4	TRBD2	CASRERGVVNIQYF	TGTGCCAGTAGGGAGCGGGGGGTTGTAAACATTCAGTACTTC
-	TRBV9	TRBJ2-4	-	CASSVGTQYF	TGTGCCAGCAGCGTAGGGACACAGTACTTC
-	TRBV27	TRBJ2-2	-	CASSLTAGELFF	TGTGCCAGCAGTTTAACAGCCGGGGAGCTGTTTTTT
-	TRBV7-9	TRBJ1-5	TRBD1	CASSMTGQPQHF	TGTGCCAGCAGCATGACAGGGCAGCCCCAGCATTTT
-	TRBV4-1	TRBJ2-3	-	CASSQRGTDTQYF	TGCGCCAGCAGCCAGCGGGGCACAGATACGCAGTATTTT
once	TRBV13	TRBJ1-2	-	CASSLGTNYGYTF	TGTGCCAGCAGCTTAGGGACAAACTATGGCTACACCTTC
-	TRBV29-1	TRBJ2-2	-	CSVFHTGELFF	TGCAGCGTTTTTCACACCGGGGAGCTGTTTTTT
-	TRBV5-3	TRBJ2-3	-	CARSLARATDTQYF	TGTGCCAGAAGCTTGGCCAGGGCCACAGATACGCAGTATTTT
-	TRBV11-1	TRBJ2-3	TRBD2	CASSFGTSGGDTQYF	TGTGCCAGCAGCTTCGGGACTAGCGGGGGGGATACGCAGTATTTT
once	TRBV10-3	TRBJ2-1	TRBD2	CAISESSGGRYNEQFF	TGTGCCATCAGTGAGTCTAGCGGGGGGAGGTACAATGAGCAGTTCTTC
once	TRBV15	TRBJ2-3	TRBD1	CATSRDGTGGTDTQYF	TGTGCCACCAGCAGAGATGGGACAGGGGGCACAGATACGCAGTATTTT
-	TRBV6-5	TRBJ2-3	-	CASSYWDGYTDTQYF	TGTGCCAGCAGTTACTGGGACGGCTACACAGATACGCAGTATTTT
-	TRBV9	TRBJ2-2	-	CASSADSGELFF	TGTGCCAGCAGCGCCGACTCCGGGGAGCTGTTTTTT
-	TRBV30	TRBJ1-1	-	CAWSGGATEAFF	TGTGCCTGGAGTGGGGGGGCCACTGAAGCTTTCTTT
-	TRBV5-4	TRBJ2-3	-	CASSLEVDTQYF	TGTGCCAGCAGCCTGGAAGTAGATACGCAGTATTTT
-	TRBV4-1	TRBJ2-5	TRBD1	CASSQDQGAETQYF	TGCGCCAGCAGCCAAGATCAGGGGGCAGAGACCCAGTACTTC
-	TRBV7-9	TRBJ1-2	-	CASSLGGDYGYTF	TGTGCCAGCAGCTTAGGAGGGGACTATGGCTACACCTTC
-	TRBV4-1	TRBJ1-2	-	CASSQGGGYTF	TGCGCCAGCAGCCAAGGGGGTGGCTACACCTTC
-	TRBV4-1	TRBJ2-3	TRBD2	CASSQTSGGATQYF	TGCGCCAGCAGCCAAACTAGCGGGGGGGCCACGCAGTATTTT
-	TRBV6-5	TRBJ2-7	TRBD1	CASSYGQGLMDEQYF	TGTGCCAGCAGTTACGGACAGGGCCTTATGGACGAGCAGTACTTC
-	TRBV4-1	TRBJ2-7	-	CASSPTGLAGYEQYF	TGCGCCAGCAGCCCGACAGGGCTAGCGGGCTACGAGCAGTACTTC
-	TRBV27	TRBJ2-1	-	CASSLSGGYNEQFF	TGTGCCAGCAGTTTATCGGGGGGCTACAATGAGCAGTTCTTC
-	TRBV11-2	TRBJ1-2	-	CASSLGTGSGGYTF	TGTGCCAGCAGCTTAGGTACAGGGAGTGGCGGCTACACCTTC
-	TRBV7-9	TRBJ2-7	TRBD2	CASSLFPSGLDEQYF	TGTGCCAGCAGCTTATTTCCTAGCGGGCTCGACGAGCAGTACTTC
-	TRBV5-6	TRBJ2-7	-	CASSAGYEQYF	TGTGCCAGCAGTGCCGGCTACGAGCAGTACTTC
-	TRBV5-1	TRBJ2-7	-	CASSLGSSYEQYF	TGCGCCAGCAGCTTGGGGAGCTCCTACGAGCAGTACTTC
once	TRBV4-2	TRBJ2-7	TRBD2	CASSQATSGAYEQYF	TGTGCCAGCAGCCAAGCTACTAGCGGTGCCTACGAGCAGTACTTC